This record covers a single T cell receptor (beta chain). Original methodology: Cell counts per sample came from amplifying reference gene primers. Method: immunoSEQ multiplex PCR; TCRdb's copy keeps in-frame clones and lacks some. Clonal size and the V and J genes are those of that table, whereas D and trimming came from the DNA. The data show some 150,000 clones, approximately 80% seen once. The sample comes from a study of blood T cell repertoires in COVID-19. The wider study: Samples taken during acute and convalescent COVID-19 were collected in the United States, Italy and Spain. T cells, B-cell-depleted T cells, or PBMCs supplied cDNA or gDNA.

The J segment lost 2 bases and the V segment lost 7 bases, leaving 5 bases of the junction unmatched. The CDR3 runs to 14 residues. CDR1 and CDR2 from the germline V gene are MDHEN and SYDVKM. The chain carries TRBV28 and TRBJ1-1, with 9 bases lining up with TRBD1. Source material: peripheral blood. The sequence came from a human donor in a cohort sampled during active COVID-19. The chain's CDR3 is CASKWGQGNTEAFF. The CDR3, as DNA: TGTGCCAGCAAATGGGGACAGGGAAACACTGAAGCTTTCTTT.